The present T cell receptor (beta chain) was sequenced within a study of T cells after posttransplantation cyclophosphamide. The sample holds a few counts of this clone. Libraries were prepared by immunoSEQ multiplex PCR; TCRdb keeps only in-frame clonotypes and omits some of them. The sample carries 14,000 or so clones, 65% to 85% recorded once. V lost 0 bases, J lost 6 bases, and 5 bases stayed unmatched. CDR3 size: 14 residues. Germline V CDR1 and CDR2: SGHTA, FQGTGA. J is TRBJ2-7 and V is TRBV7-3; 7 positions agree with TRBD2. The material sequenced was memory CD4+ T cells sorted from PBMCs. This sequence originates from a man aged 50 or older. CDR3 nucleotide sequence: TGTGCCAGCAGCTTAACGGGACTACTCTCCGAGCAGTACTTC. Translating it yields CASSLTGLLSEQYF.